These T cell receptor beta chains were read from a single sample in a study of Graves' ophthalmopathy and Graves' hyperthyroidism. Each CDR3 protein is one row after TCRdb ran MiXCR on the multiplex PCR reads. The data contain 680,000 or so distinct CDR3 sequences, 22% of them seen just once; the ten biggest clones take up approximately 6.9%. Sequenced input: peripheral blood. Receptors originate from a woman aged 18 to 35 with stable Graves' hyperthyroidism. Some clones in this sample may be carry-over from other donors' samples. Both conserved end residues are part of each CDR3. The D gene is left open where the match is weak. Only part of the rows carry a size: once, few, many, or a class if the clone is expanded.

v_call,j_call,clone_size,d_call,cdr3_nt,cdr3_aa
TRBV5-1,TRBJ2-5,NA,TRBD2,TGCGCCAGCAGCTTGGGCCCAGCGGGGGCGTTAGAGACCCAGTACTTC,CASSLGPAGALETQYF
TRBV7-6,TRBJ2-7,many,NA,TGTGCCAGCAGCATTCAGGGAACCTACGAGCAGTACTTC,CASSIQGTYEQYF
TRBV7-2,TRBJ2-7,many,TRBD2,TGTGCCAGCAGTGATCTAGCGGTGGGACGGAGATCCTACGAGCAGTACTTC,CASSDLAVGRRSYEQYF
TRBV6-2/TRBV6-3,TRBJ2-7,few,TRBD2,TGTGCCAGCAGTCCAGGACTAGCGGTAACCTACGAGCAGTACTTC,CASSPGLAVTYEQYF
TRBV27,TRBJ2-4,NA,NA,TGTGCCAGCAGTCTAAGGCGGGCGAGGGAAAACATTCAGTACTTC,CASSLRRARENIQYF
TRBV11-1,TRBJ2-2,many,NA,TGTGCCAGCACCCCGTTAGTCCCCGGGGAGCTGTTTTTT,CASTPLVPGELFF
TRBV6-2/TRBV6-3,TRBJ2-4,many,NA,TGTGCCAGCAGCGACATAGCCAAAAACATTCAGTACTTC,CASSDIAKNIQYF
TRBV7-3,TRBJ1-1,many,NA,TGTGCCAGCAGCTTAGGGTGGGGCCAAGTCACTGAAGCTTTCTTT,CASSLGWGQVTEAFF
TRBV12-3/TRBV12-4,TRBJ1-5,many,TRBD1,TGTGCCAGCAGTTTAGGGACAGGGACCAATCAGCCCCAGCATTTT,CASSLGTGTNQPQHF
TRBV20-1,TRBJ1-2,many,NA,TGCAGTGCTGAGTCAGAGGGCTACACCTTC,CSAESEGYTF
TRBV6-1,TRBJ1-5,once,NA,TGTGCCAGCAGCGAACGTTGGGTCAGCAATCAGCCCCAGCATTTT,CASSERWVSNQPQHF
TRBV6-1,TRBJ1-2,many,NA,TGTGCCAGCGGTCGGGACCGGACCGTCGTTGGCTACACCTTC,CASGRDRTVVGYTF
TRBV6-1,TRBJ1-1,NA,NA,TGTGCCAGCAAAAGCGGGTTGGGGTCTGAAGCTTTCTTT,CASKSGLGSEAFF
TRBV6-5,TRBJ1-2,many,TRBD1,TGTGCCAGCAGTTGGGGGACAGGGGGCGGTTATGGCTACACCTTC,CASSWGTGGGYGYTF
TRBV6-1,TRBJ1-1,few,TRBD1,TGTGCCAGCAGTGCTCACAGGGGAGCAGCTTTCTTT,CASSAHRGAAFF
TRBV15,TRBJ2-2,many,NA,TGTGCCACCAGCTCTAGCGCGAGGGTTCCCGGGGAGCTGTTTTTT,CATSSSARVPGELFF
TRBV28,TRBJ1-5,NA,NA,TGTGCCAGCAGCTCACAGAGAGGAAAGAAGGTACAGCCCCAGCATTTT,CASSSQRGKKVQPQHF
TRBV11-2,TRBJ2-7,many,NA,TGTGCCAGCAGCTTAGTGGTCAGCTACGAGCAGTACTTC,CASSLVVSYEQYF
TRBV12-3/TRBV12-4,TRBJ1-1,many,NA,TGTGCCAGCAGTTACCCCTTTGGCCGTCACACTGAAGCTTTCTTT,CASSYPFGRHTEAFF
TRBV7-3,TRBJ2-2,once,TRBD2,TGTGCCAGCAGCTTAGGACTAGCCGAAGGGGAGCTGTTTTTT,CASSLGLAEGELFF
TRBV12-3/TRBV12-4,TRBJ1-1,NA,NA,TGTGCCAGCAGTCATACGAGAGGCGGACAGCGGAACACTGAAGCTTTCTTT,CASSHTRGGQRNTEAFF
TRBV20-1,TRBJ1-1,many,NA,TGCAGTGCTACTCCAGGGATTGAAGCTTTCTTT,CSATPGIEAFF
TRBV2,TRBJ1-1,many,NA,TGTGCCAGCCGCCTTGAGGGAGCCACTGAAGCTTTCTTT,CASRLEGATEAFF
TRBV9,TRBJ2-5,many,TRBD2,TGTGCCAGCAGCGTAGGGGGACTAGGGGCGTCAGAGACCCAGTACTTC,CASSVGGLGASETQYF